This passage covers 20 T cell receptor beta chains from one sample sequenced in a study of T cells in Graves' hyperthyroidism and ophthalmopathy. RNA transcripts gave rise to amplified TCR beta CDR3 regions. HTBI primers were used for first-round RT-PCR of the TCR CDR3. One entry per CDR3 protein, called by TCRdb with MiXCR from the multiplex PCR reads. The sample lists approximately 260,000 distinct CDR3 sequences; roughly 15% were seen once. Sample: blood. These receptors all come from a woman in her 50s with Graves' hyperthyroidism that later progressed to Graves' ophthalmopathy.

The chain links TRBV20-1 to TRBJ2-4, with TRBD2 as a possible D gene (6 bases). The V end lost 6 bases, the J end lost 8 bases, and 20 bases lay between the germline ends. Per the germline V gene, CDR1 is DFQATT and CDR2 is SNEGSKA (reference sequence). The CDR3 runs 14 residues. In nucleotides, the CDR3 is TGCAGTGCCCCAAGCAGCGGTTCGGGGGACATTCAGTACTTC. This encodes CSAPSSGSGDIQYF.

This clonotype was found many times. This sequence joins TRBV18 and TRBJ2-7; a weak D match, TRBD1 (6 bases). Looked up from germline, CDR1 is KGHSH and CDR2 is LQKENI. V was trimmed by 4 bases and J by 4 bases, leaving 11 bases between them. The CDR3 contains 13 residues. The CDR3 protein is CASSRPDSYEQYF. CDR3 DNA: TGTGCCAGCTCACGACCGGACAGTTACGAGCAGTACTTC.

This clonotype was seen ten or more times. The gene calls are TRBV12-3 or TRBV12-4 and TRBJ1-5; no clear D gene. Trimming took 6 bases from V and 10 from J, leaving 10 bases between them. This CDR3 is built from 11 residues. CDR3 loop: CASSTSGPQHF. In nucleotides, the CDR3 is TGTGCCAGCAGCACTTCGGGACCCCAGCATTTT.

This clonotype appeared a few times. The rearrangement uses TRBV7-2 and TRBJ1-6, with TRBD1 matching 7 bases. CDR1 SGHTA and CDR2 FQGNSA come from the germline V gene. V shed 5 bases and J 7 bases; nucleotides not matched to a gene: 8. The CDR3 length is 15 residues. Here the CDR3 DNA reads TGTGCCAGCAGCCCCCGGGACAGCCTAAATTCACCCCTCCACTTT. It yields the protein CASSPRDSLNSPLHF. Looking up the rest from reference TRBV7-2 and TRBJ1-6 gives the full variable domain: GAGVSQSPSNKVTEKGKDVELRCDPISGHTALYWYRQSLGQGLEFLIYFQGNSAPDKSGLPSDRFSAERTGGSVSTLTIQRTQQEDSAVYLCASSPRDSLNSPLHFGNGTRLTVT.

This clonotype came up many times. The rearrangement links TRBV6-1 to TRBJ2-1, with 9 positions matching TRBD2. CDR1 is MNHNS, CDR2 SASEGT, per germline. The CDR3 has 16 amino acids. With V trimmed by 4 bases and J by 5 bases, 9 bases remained unmatched. CDR3 sequence reads: CASSGMREGRDNEQFF. CDR3 sequence (DNA): TGTGCCAGCAGTGGAATGCGGGAGGGCCGCGACAATGAGCAGTTCTTC.

V is TRBV28 and J is TRBJ2-1; D might be TRBD1 or TRBD2, each matching 5 bases. V dropped 6 bases and J dropped 11 bases, with 14 bases sitting between them. Germline V lookup: CDR1 MDHEN, CDR2 SYDVKM. The CDR3 extends over 12 amino acids. The CDR3 coding sequence is TGTGCCAGCAGCGAGGGTTGGGGCCAGCAGTTCTTC. This translates into CASSEGWGQQFF.

The sample holds many counts of this clonotype. The chain couples TRBV20-1 to TRBJ2-2, with a tentative D call TRBD2 (6 bases). V was clipped by 8 bases and J by 1 base, with 8 bases between them. The germline V gene has CDR1 DFQATT and CDR2 SNEGSKA (reference sequence). The CDR3 contains 12 residues. Written as DNA, the CDR3 is TGCAGTCTAGCGCGGAACACCGGGGAGCTGTTTTTT. It specifies CSLARNTGELFF.

In its sample, this clonotype was seen many times. The CDR3 spells CASSPGLLSSGNTIYF. CDR3 DNA: TGTGCCAGCTCACCTGGACTGTTAAGCTCTGGAAACACCATATATTTT. The chain has TRBV18 and TRBJ1-3; no reliable D call. Germline V gene sequence: CDR1 KGHSH, CDR2 LQKENI. The CDR3 runs to 16 residues. The V end was cut by 3 bases, the J end by 0 bases, with 12 bases between.

The rearrangement links TRBV5-8 to TRBJ1-6; D perhaps matches TRBD1 (5 bases). Trimming shortened V by 4 bases and J by 6 bases, and 14 bases separated the two germline ends. CDR3 length: 15 residues. CDR1 and CDR2 from the germline V gene are SGHTS and YDEGEE. The CDR3 is CASSRAEGPNSPLHF. Here the CDR3 DNA reads TGTGCCAGCAGCCGAGCCGAGGGGCCTAATTCACCCCTCCACTTT.

J is TRBJ2-2 and V is TRBV3-1; TRBD2 aligns across 9 bases. Per the germline V gene, CDR1 is LGHDT and CDR2 is YNNKEL (reference sequence). V lost 2 bases to trimming and J lost 3 bases; unmatched junction nucleotides: 13. The CDR3 has 19 residues. In DNA, the CDR3 is TGTGCCAGCAGCCAATCCGCGGGCGGGAGGGCCAAACACACCGGGGAGCTGTTTTTT. Amino acids: CASSQSAGGRAKHTGELFF.

The chain links TRBV6-1 to TRBJ1-3, with D uncertain. The CDR3 length is 14 residues. Trimming cost V 11 bases and J 1 base, with 15 bases left between them. Germline loops: CDR1 MNHNS, CDR2 SASEGT. This CDR3 reads CAPALIKSGNTIYF. CDR3 DNA sequence: TGTGCCCCTGCCCTCATCAAGTCTGGAAACACCATATATTTT.

In this sample, this clonotype turned up a few times. The chain joins TRBV4-1 to TRBJ2-7; 8 positions agree with TRBD1. This CDR3 spans 16 amino acids. Germline trimming cut 1 base from V and 4 bases from J; bases unmatched to any gene: 9. The V gene's germline CDR1 is MGHRA and CDR2 YSYEKL. The CDR3 here is CASSQGGGQGWYEQYF. The CDR3 nucleotides are TGCGCCAGCAGCCAAGGTGGCGGACAGGGTTGGTACGAGCAGTACTTC.

On this clonotype itself: Mismatch with germline at one junction end may stem from a read error. The chain is built from TRBV14 and TRBJ2-1; a possible D gene is TRBD2 (5 bases). The CDR3 totals 18 residues. The germline CDR1 and CDR2 sequences are SGHDN and FVKESK. The CDR3 protein is CVSSPIGGSRHSYNEQFF. CDR3 DNA sequence: TGTGTCAGCAGCCCGATCGGCGGGTCCCGACACTCCTACAATGAGCAGTTCTTC. Looking up the rest from reference TRBV14 and TRBJ2-1 gives the full variable domain: EAGVTQFPSHSVIEKGQTVTLRCDPISGHDNLYWYRRVMGKEIKFLLHFVKESKQDESGMPNNRFLAERTGGTYSTLKVQPAELEDSGVYFCVSSPIGGSRHSYNEQFFGPGTRLTVL.

Only a few counts were recorded for this clonotype. This sequence joins TRBV7-9 and TRBJ1-3; D not resolved. The V and J ends lost 5 bases and 4 bases respectively, with 15 bases between them. Germline V CDR1 and CDR2: SEHNR, FQNEAQ (reference sequence). The CDR3 is made up of 15 amino acids. The CDR3 bases are TGTGCCAGCAGCGACAACCGACGACTGGGAAACACCATATATTTT. The encoded protein is CASSDNRRLGNTIYF.

This clonotype appeared many times. This chain links TRBV28 with TRBJ2-7, with 12 positions matching TRBD2. This CDR3 spans 16 amino acids. The V segment lost 5 bases and the J segment 1 base; nucleotides outside the gene matches: 6. The germline V gene encodes CDR1 MDHEN and CDR2 SYDVKM. CDR3 coding DNA: TGTGCCAGCAGTACGAGGACTAGCGGGAAATCCTACGAGCAGTACTTC. Protein product: CASSTRTSGKSYEQYF. Full variable domain (missing parts from reference TRBV28 and TRBJ2-7): DVKVTQSSRYLVKRTGEKVFLECVQDMDHENMFWYRQDPGLGLRLIYFSYDVKMKEKGDIPEGYSVSREKKERFSLILESASTNQTSMYLCASSTRTSGKSYEQYFGPGTRLTVT.

For the CDR3, the DNA is TGTGCCAGCAGCCACATGACAGGGTTAGAGCAGTACTTC. It specifies CASSHMTGLEQYF. V usage is TRBV14 and J usage is TRBJ2-7; 7 bases are shared with TRBD1. The CDR3 extends over 13 amino acids. The junction had 6 bases not matched to a gene; V was cut back by 3 bases and J by 7 bases. The germline CDR1 and CDR2 sequences are SGHDN and FVKESK.

This rearrangement joins TRBV28 to TRBJ1-6, with D perhaps TRBD1 (5 bases). CDR1 is MDHEN and CDR2 is SYDVKM in the germline V gene. CDR3 length: 16 amino acids. Trimming stripped 6 bases from V and 0 bases from J, with 12 bases between. CDR3 DNA sequence: TGTGCCAGCAGCCACCACAGGTCCTCCTATAATTCACCCCTCCACTTT. Encoded protein: CASSHHRSSYNSPLHF.

There are many counts of this clonotype. The rearrangement uses TRBV7-8 and TRBJ2-1; no firm D call. CDR3 length equals 12 residues. Per the germline V gene, CDR1 is SGHVS and CDR2 is FQNEAQ. V lost 1 base and J lost 5, with 3 bases in between. The CDR3 spells CASSLGDNEQFF. The CDR3, as DNA: TGTGCCAGCAGCTTAGGAGACAATGAGCAGTTCTTC.

The chain joins TRBV27 to TRBJ2-5; D is possibly TRBD2 (7 bases). Germline lookup yields CDR1 MNHEY and CDR2 SMNVEV (reference sequence). The CDR3 extends over 14 amino acids. V was shortened by 4 bases and J by 4 bases, with 13 bases between the two germline ends. The CDR3 protein is CASSYRGGGETQYF. In DNA form, the CDR3 reads TGTGCCAGCAGTTATAGGGGGGGCGGAGAGACCCAGTACTTC.

This clonotype was seen many times. V and J are TRBV20-1 and TRBJ2-1; the match to TRBD2 covers 10 bases. CDR1 is DFQATT, CDR2 SNEGSKA, per germline (reference sequence). The V and J ends lost 4 bases and 6 bases, in that order; junction bases with no gene match: 12. CDR3 size: 16 residues. CDR3 in DNA: TGCAGTGCTATTTTCCTAGCGGGAGCCGTGGCCAATGAGCAGTTCTTC. Translated, it gives CSAIFLAGAVANEQFF.